This T cell receptor (beta chain) was captured by sequencing in a study of blood T cell repertoires in COVID-19 (dated by TCRdb to about 2020). Background for the entire study: The collaborator samples originated in the United States, Italy and Spain and spanned the acute and convalescent phases of COVID-19. The prospective study material was composed of cDNA or gDNA derived from T cells, B-cell-depleted T cells, or PBMCs. Subjects who had been exposed to COVID-19, were actively infected with it, or had recovered from it provided the deeply sampled blood TCRbeta repertoires that made up the dataset. Nearly every sample came with metadata listing a de-identified subject ID, COVID-19 status, age in years and sex. Where HLA class I and class II types were available, the types were taken from metadata supplied by the sample provider, not from assay-based typing. The repertoires were made available in a free public database intended to serve as a resource for research on the immune response to SARS-CoV-2. The samples were drawn from two sources: the first 160 participants of the ongoing ImmuneRACE study, and 950 to 1,500 subjects contributed by 6 global collaborators. The paper as a whole reports these results and caveats: The amount of clinical and demographic metadata varied by source and participant and was provided uncurated.

Inclusive of the bounding cysteine and phenylalanine, the CDR3 is 14 residues long. Only the CDR3 DNA is retained, 42 bases long and in frame from the first base. Trimming accounts for 5 bases at V and 3 bases at J, while the number of junction bases matched to no gene is 7. The germline V gene encodes CDR1 SGHTA and CDR2 FQGNSA. Each collaborating institution followed its own protocols to collect whole blood in K2EDTA tubes. For TCRbeta analysis, collaborator samples were shipped as frozen whole blood, as isolated PBMCs, or as DNA extracted from either sample type. A remark on this clone: Its antigen is unknown. It has no much larger one-base neighbor in the sample; base qualities were not kept. The sample carries other DNA sequences with the same CDR3.

The immunoSEQ Assay, a bias-controlled multiplex PCR, was used to amplify TCRbeta CDR3 regions from genomic DNA. In the paper's pipeline: The number of nucleated cells in each sample was estimated by amplification of reference gene primers within the assay. To quantify the absolute abundance of each unique TCRbeta CDR3 rearrangement, sequence reads were collapsed and filtered. For each sample, productive Simpson clonality was calculated as the square root of Simpson's diversity index across productive rearrangements. TCRdb stores this immuneACCESS table with in-frame sequences only. Part of the clones is absent; in the studies checked, under half of the shortfall reflects unresolved V genes, and no reason is known for the rest. The V and J calls and clone size are taken from that table; D and trimming were inferred from the DNA. Present in this sample are approximately 200,000 clones, 65% to 90% of which were seen just once. 5.1% of the sample is taken by the ten largest.

The receptor was derived from a human donor in a cohort sampled during active COVID-19. This sequence uses TRBV7-2 and TRBJ2-7, with 7 junctional bases fitting TRBD1. The material sequenced was peripheral blood. The CDR3 corresponds to CASSPDRRRYEQYF. The sequenced DNA: TGTGCCAGCAGCCCGGACAGGAGACGCTACGAGCAGTACTTC.